Presented here are 5 T cell receptor beta chains from one specimen sequenced in a study of cytomegalovirus exposure and HLA in healthy donors. The PCR ran on 60 Vbeta and 13 Jbeta primers. Produced via immunoSEQ multiplex PCR; TCRdb's table is partial and in-frame only. Found here are 110,000 or so clones, 75% of them singletons; the top ten hold roughly 1.2%. The sequencing input was PBMCs. The receptors shown here come from a man in his forties in good health and CMV-seronegative.

The genes are TRBV28 and TRBJ1-2, with unresolved D. The CDR3 length is 14 residues. V was trimmed by 5 bases and J by 6 bases, leaving 16 bases between them. CDR1 MDHEN and CDR2 SYDVKM come from the germline V gene. The CDR3 reads CASSPPRVVDGYTF. CDR3 sequence (DNA): TGTGCCAGCAGTCCCCCCCGGGTTGTGGATGGCTACACCTTC.

Here the CDR3 reads CASSQDGDRALHYGYTF. CDR3 DNA: TGCGCCAGCAGCCAAGATGGGGACAGGGCCCTCCACTATGGCTACACCTTC. The rearrangement joins TRBV4-3 to TRBJ1-2; TRBD1 aligns across 9 bases. The CDR3 length is 17 residues. The germline CDR1 and CDR2 sequences are LGHNA and YSLEER. The V gene end was trimmed by 0 bases and the J gene end by 3 bases; junction bases not matched to a gene: 8.

This chain uses TRBV9 with TRBJ1-6, with D possibly matching TRBD1 (6 bases). Trimming took 3 bases from V and 7 from J, leaving 11 bases between them. The CDR3 has 14 amino acids. Germline V gene lookup returns CDR1 SGDLS and CDR2 YYNGEE. Written as DNA, the CDR3 is TGTGCCAGCAGCGCCCGGGACATAAATTCACCCCTCCACTTT. Its protein is CASSARDINSPLHF.

The V and J genes are TRBV4-3 and TRBJ2-1; maybe TRBD1 (5 bases). The germline gives CDR1 LGHNA, CDR2 YSLEER. CDR3 size: 15 residues. Trimming took off 0 bases at V and 1 base at J, with 7 bases between the two ends. Here the CDR3 DNA reads TGCGCCAGCAGCCAAGATAAGGGGTCCTACAATGAGCAGTTCTTC. Its translation is CASSQDKGSYNEQFF.

The rearrangement joins TRBV28 to TRBJ1-2, with TRBD1 as a possible D gene (5 bases). The germline V and J ends were trimmed by 4 bases and 8 bases, with 11 bases remaining between them. The germline gives CDR1 MDHEN, CDR2 SYDVKM. The CDR3 contains 12 residues. CDR3 sequence: CASSYGAIGYTF. DNA of the CDR3: TGTGCCAGCAGTTATGGGGCTATCGGCTACACCTTC.